The 8 T cell receptor beta chains below come from one sample, sequenced in a study of T cell repertoires in cytomegalovirus infection. TCRdb reanalysed the reads using MiXCR and keeps one entry per CDR3 protein. The table lists approximately 180,000 distinct CDR3 sequences, about 18% of them singletons. Sequences were obtained from CD8+ T cells from PBMCs. Every receptor here comes from a human donor in good health (CMV status not recorded). Some clones in this sample may be carry-over from other donors' samples.

The chain employs TRBV7-9 and TRBJ2-5; the D is unclear. Trimming stripped 2 bases from V and 5 bases from J, with 12 bases between. The CDR3 has 14 amino acids. Germline V CDR1 and CDR2: SEHNR, FQNEAQ (reference sequence). The CDR3 reads CASSLSDMSETQYF. CDR3 coding DNA: TGTGCCAGCAGCTTAAGCGATATGTCGGAGACCCAGTACTTC.

This clonotype has more than one count but fewer than ten. A read error is possible here, since a much larger clone lies one base away. The chain joins TRBV7-6 to TRBJ2-7; 11 nucleotides match TRBD2. CDR1 is SGHVS, CDR2 FNYEAQ, per germline. The CDR3 sequence is 13 residues long. The CDR3 sequence: CASNGGTGLADFF. CDR3 coding DNA: TGTGCCAGCAACGGGGGAACGGGACTAGCGGACTTCTTC.

The chain carries TRBV7-9 and TRBJ1-4; the D gene is possibly TRBD1 (5 bases). The length of the CDR3 is 16 residues. V shed 6 bases and J shed 1 base, with 15 bases lying between them. Germline CDR1 and CDR2: SEHNR and FQNEAQ (reference sequence). For the CDR3, the DNA is TGTGCCAGCAGGAACCGACCAGGGAAAACTAATGAAAAACTGTTTTTT. Translating gives CASRNRPGKTNEKLFF.

The chain is built from TRBV12-5 and TRBJ1-5; D gene uncertain. Germline assignment: CDR1 LGHNT and CDR2 FRNRAP. The CDR3 is 15 residues long. Trimming pared 1 base from V and 4 bases from J, leaving 11 bases between. The CDR3 here is CASGLGIFGNQPQHF. Here the CDR3 DNA reads TGTGCTAGTGGTTTGGGTATATTCGGAAATCAGCCCCAGCATTTT.

The chain couples TRBV7-9 to TRBJ2-7, with TRBD1 matching over 7 bases. Germline V CDR1 and CDR2: SEHNR, FQNEAQ (reference sequence). This CDR3 spans 14 amino acids. J was trimmed by 2 bases and V by 4 bases; bases with no gene match: 5. This CDR3 is CASSSGQATYEQYF. For the CDR3, the DNA is TGTGCCAGCAGCTCCGGACAGGCAACCTACGAGCAGTACTTC.

The V gene is TRBV5-6, the J gene TRBJ2-1; possible D gene TRBD2, 6 bases. The CDR3 is made up of 16 amino acids. V lost 3 bases, J lost 8 bases, and 21 bases lay in between. The germline V gene encodes CDR1 SGHDT and CDR2 YYEEEE. The CDR3 here is CASSSAPGRGWDEQFF. The DNA of the CDR3 is TGTGCCAGCAGCTCTGCTCCGGGGCGGGGTTGGGATGAGCAGTTCTTC.

At least ten counts were recorded for this clonotype. The chain uses TRBV27 and TRBJ1-1; the match to TRBD1 covers 8 bases. The germline CDR1 and CDR2 sequences are MNHEY and SMNVEV (reference sequence). The CDR3 has 15 residues. V was pared by 5 bases and J by 2 bases, with 7 bases of the junction left unmatched. CDR3 amino acids: CASSPQTGANTEAFF. CDR3 coding DNA: TGTGCCAGCAGTCCTCAGACAGGGGCTAACACTGAAGCTTTCTTT.

This clonotype turned up a few times. The rearrangement uses TRBV28 and TRBJ2-2, with D unclear. The CDR3 contains 15 residues. Trimming pared 3 bases from V and 2 bases from J, leaving 10 bases between. Looked up from germline, CDR1 is MDHEN and CDR2 is SYDVKM. Written as DNA, the CDR3 is TGTGCCAGCAGTTTGTTGCAGGAAAACACCGGGGAGCTGTTTTTT. It translates to CASSLLQENTGELFF.